The source of this T cell receptor (beta chain) is a study of blood T cell repertoires in COVID-19. Study-level information: Some COVID-19 samples were acute and others convalescent; all came from the United States, Italy and Spain.

As handled by the study authors: From reference gene primer amplification, estimates of nucleated cell counts were derived. Only in-frame clones appear in the TCRdb table, and some are missing; sequencing was by immunoSEQ multiplex PCR. For V, J and clone size, that table is used; D and trimming come from the DNA. The table has fewer than 95,000 clones, about 86% seen once; the top ten hold nearly 5%. Trimming removed 6 bases at V and 3 bases at J, with 5 bases between. This CDR3 has 11 residues. The sequence derives from a woman aged 80 or older with acute or convalescent COVID-19. This chain links TRBV12-3 or TRBV12-4 with TRBJ1-2; D might be TRBD1 (5 bases). Sample: peripheral blood. The CDR3 bases are TGTGCCAGCAGCAGGGACTATGGCTACACCTTC. This codes for CASSRDYGYTF.